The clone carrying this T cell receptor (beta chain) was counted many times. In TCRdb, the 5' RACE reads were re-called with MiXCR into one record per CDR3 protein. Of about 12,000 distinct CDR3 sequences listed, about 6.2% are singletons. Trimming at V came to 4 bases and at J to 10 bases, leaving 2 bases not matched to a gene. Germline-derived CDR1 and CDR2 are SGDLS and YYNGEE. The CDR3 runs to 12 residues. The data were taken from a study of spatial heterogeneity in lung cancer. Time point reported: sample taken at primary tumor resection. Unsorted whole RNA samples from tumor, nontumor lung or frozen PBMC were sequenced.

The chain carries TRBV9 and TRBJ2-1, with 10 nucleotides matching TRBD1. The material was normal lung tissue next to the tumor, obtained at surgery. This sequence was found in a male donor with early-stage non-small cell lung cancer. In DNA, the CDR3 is TGTGCCAGCAGCACGACAGGGGGCGAGCAGTTCTTC. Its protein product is CASSTTGGEQFF.